The clone carrying this TCR beta chain was detected only a few times. Its specificity is not known. The sample originates from a study of T cells after yellow fever vaccination. The germline V gene encodes CDR1 SGHAT and CDR2 FQNNGV. The CDR3 sequence is 18 residues long. With 7 bases clipped from V and 7 bases from J, the junction kept 14 bases outside the gene matches. Broader study findings: Of the clonotypes, a small share occurred in both CD4 and CD8 compartments.

Via MiXCR, TCRdb re-called the 5' RACE reads, giving one row per CDR3 protein. Among about 500,000 distinct CDR3 sequences listed, about a sixth were seen once. The rearrangement uses TRBV11-2 and TRBJ2-2; 14 nucleotides agree with TRBD2. This receptor was identified in a man between 18 and 29 years old who received the YFV17D yellow fever vaccine. Sequenced here: PBMCs, sampled about 5 days after the first yellow fever vaccination. The CDR3: CASILRTSGGPLGGELFF. CDR3 DNA sequence: TGTGCCAGCATCCTCAGGACTAGCGGGGGGCCCTTGGGCGGGGAGCTGTTTTTT. The whole variable domain, filled in from reference TRBV11-2 and TRBJ2-2, reads EAGVAQSPRYKIIEKRQSVAFWCNPISGHATLYWYQQILGQGPKLLIQFQNNGVVDDSQLPKDRFSAERLKGVDSTLKIQPAKLEDSAVYLCASILRTSGGPLGGELFFGEGSRLTVL.